Given below is one T cell receptor (beta chain) in context. The entry originates in a study of regulatory T cells in long-lasting Graves disease. Construction of TCR beta libraries relied on iRepertoire HTBI primers and on Arm-PCR targeting CDR3 regions. In the original processing: From all samples, identification returned 14 TRBJ and roughly 65 TRBV segments. Using its own MiXCR run on the multiplex PCR reads, TCRdb lists one record per CDR3 protein. What appears here as the V and J calls and clone size reflects TCRdb's work, not the paper's. Here the sample spans roughly 400,000 distinct CDR3 sequences, under 25% being singletons. Described time point: persistent/refractory GD, antithyroid drugs over 5 years with positive TRAb. The TCR library was made from RNA extracted from PBMCs. This clonotype was sampled from a female donor with Graves disease. The sample was peripheral blood mononuclear cells (PBMCs), taken when the disease was refractory, from a patient treated with antithyroid drugs.

CDR3 loop: CASSPRRQGATNQPQHF. CDR3 coding DNA: TGTGCCAGCTCACCAAGGAGGCAGGGGGCGACTAATCAGCCCCAGCATTTT. The chain uses TRBV18 and TRBJ1-5, with 8 bases aligning to TRBD1. Germline trimming cut 2 bases from V and 4 bases from J; bases unmatched to any gene: 10. This CDR3 region has 17 residues. The V gene's germline CDR1 is KGHSH and CDR2 LQKENI.